This is a list of T cell receptor beta chains from one sample in a study of Ad26.COV2.S vaccination and SARS-CoV-2 variants. Sequenced by immunoSEQ multiplex PCR; TCRdb stores in-frame clones only, minus some. The sample comprises fewer than 600,000 clones, 70% to 90% of which are singletons, and around 1.6% rests with the top ten. This specimen was peripheral blood, taken in a trial of Ad26.COV2.S vaccine versus placebo. The receptors shown here come from a person between 18 and 65 years old who received the Ad26.COV2.S COVID-19 vaccine or a placebo. Each CDR3 is given with its conserved first and last residue. A D gene is named only where the DNA matches it firmly. Clone size is shown for a subset of rows, as once, few, many or a class of expanded clone.

clone_size	v_call	d_call	j_call	cdr3_aa	cdr3_nt
.	TRBV3-1/TRBV3-2	.	TRBJ1-5	CASSQRHSNQPQHF	TGTGCCAGCAGCCAAAGGCATAGCAATCAGCCCCAGCATTTT
.	TRBV4-1	.	TRBJ1-2	CASAGFNYGYTF	TGCGCCAGCGCCGGATTTAACTATGGCTACACCTTC
.	TRBV4-1	TRBD2	TRBJ2-1	CASSPSVGAGSYNEQFF	TGCGCCAGCAGCCCCTCGGTGGGAGCGGGAAGCTACAATGAGCAGTTCTTC
.	TRBV18	.	TRBJ1-1	CASSPSRMNTEAFF	TGTGCCAGCTCACCCTCACGGATGAACACTGAAGCTTTCTTT
few	TRBV2	TRBD2	TRBJ2-7	CATAPPTGGPPEQYF	TGTGCCACAGCGCCCCCTACGGGAGGGCCTCCCGAGCAGTACTTC
.	TRBV29-1	.	TRBJ1-1	CSVRPTGSNTEAFF	TGCAGCGTTCGCCCGACAGGATCGAACACTGAAGCTTTCTTT
.	TRBV4-1	.	TRBJ2-7	CASSQVNSFGEQYF	TGCGCCAGCAGCCAAGTTAATTCCTTCGGCGAGCAGTACTTC
.	TRBV28	TRBD2	TRBJ2-1	CASTPYPGGGNEQFF	TGTGCCAGCACCCCCTATCCCGGGGGGGGCAATGAGCAGTTCTTC
.	TRBV30	.	TRBJ2-7	CAWTRRGSGDEQYF	TGTGCCTGGACCCGCAGAGGATCAGGGGACGAGCAGTACTTC
.	TRBV28	TRBD1	TRBJ2-5	CASSTPGTGIQETQYF	TGTGCCAGCAGTACTCCCGGGACAGGGATCCAAGAGACCCAGTACTTC
.	TRBV4-2	.	TRBJ2-2	CASTAGSNTGELFF	TGTGCCAGCACTGCGGGATCGAACACCGGGGAGCTGTTTTTT
.	TRBV29-1	.	TRBJ2-3	CSVEGESGRTDTQYF	TGCAGCGTTGAAGGGGAGTCAGGGAGGACAGATACGCAGTATTTT
.	TRBV6-2/TRBV6-3	.	TRBJ2-7	CASSYSKGLAYEQYF	TGTGCCAGCAGTTACTCAAAGGGCCTCGCCTACGAGCAGTACTTC
.	TRBV30	TRBD2	TRBJ2-1	CAWSFLAGYNEQFF	TGTGCCTGGAGTTTTCTAGCGGGGTACAATGAGCAGTTCTTC
once	TRBV5-4	TRBD2	TRBJ2-7	CASSLGGLASPSSYEQYF	TGTGCCAGCAGCTTGGGGGGACTAGCTAGCCCGAGCTCCTACGAGCAGTACTTC
.	TRBV5-1	TRBD2	TRBJ2-7	CASSWTGTSADEQYF	TGCGCCAGCAGCTGGACCGGGACTAGCGCGGACGAGCAGTACTTC
.	TRBV24-1	TRBD1	TRBJ2-3	CATKDRGDTQYF	TGTGCCACCAAAGACAGGGGGGATACGCAGTATTTT
.	TRBV11-2	.	TRBJ1-3	CASSLDYKGRSGNTIYF	TGTGCCAGCAGCTTAGATTACAAGGGGCGCTCTGGAAACACCATATATTTT
.	TRBV6-2/TRBV6-3	.	TRBJ1-1	CASSYTGQNTEAFF	TGTGCCAGCAGTTACACAGGGCAGAACACTGAAGCTTTCTTT
.	TRBV30	TRBD1	TRBJ1-1	CAHRTGYTEAFF	TGTGCCCACAGGACAGGGTACACTGAAGCTTTCTTT
.	TRBV4-2	.	TRBJ2-3	CASSQRSGSTDTQYF	TGTGCCAGCAGCCAAAGGTCAGGGAGCACAGATACGCAGTATTTT
.	TRBV2	.	TRBJ2-3	CASSESGVGPDTQYF	TGTGCCAGCAGTGAGTCGGGAGTAGGGCCAGATACGCAGTATTTT
.	TRBV7-9	TRBD1	TRBJ2-7	CASSDTGGGEQYF	TGTGCCAGCAGCGACACAGGGGGCGGCGAGCAGTACTTC
.	TRBV6-5	.	TRBJ2-3	CASRSDRSYTDTQYF	TGTGCCAGCAGATCTGACAGGTCCTACACAGATACGCAGTATTTT
.	TRBV4-1	.	TRBJ2-5	CASSQVSPAVVETQYF	TGCGCCAGCAGCCAAGTTTCTCCAGCGGTGGTGGAGACCCAGTACTTC
.	TRBV14	.	TRBJ1-6	CASSQESYNSPLHF	TGTGCCAGCAGCCAAGAAAGCTATAATTCACCCCTCCACTTT
.	TRBV6-5	.	TRBJ2-7	CASSQKEGGYEQYF	TGTGCCAGCAGTCAGAAGGAAGGGGGCTACGAGCAGTACTTC
.	TRBV30	.	TRBJ2-2	CAWGKGPITGELFF	TGTGCCTGGGGAAAAGGACCCATCACCGGGGAGCTGTTTTTT
.	TRBV10-2	.	TRBJ2-3	CASKRGTTADTQYF	TGCGCCAGCAAAAGGGGGACAACGGCAGATACGCAGTATTTT